A selection of T cell receptor beta chains follows, all from one sample in a study of blood T cell repertoires in COVID-19. Measured with immunoSEQ multiplex PCR; TCRdb has only the in-frame clones, and not every one. The sample shows tens of thousands of clones, around 89% of them seen only once. The material sequenced was peripheral blood. These receptors all stem from a man in his sixties with acute or convalescent COVID-19. The CDR3 runs from the conserved cysteine through the conserved F or W. A D gene is named only where the DNA matches it firmly. Size tells how often a clone was seen (once, few, many) or the class of an expanded clone, and some rows leave it out.

>TRBV7-4|NA|NA|15|TRBJ1-5
TGTGCCAGCAGCGGATCGGACGGACTCTGCAAGCCCCAGCATTTT
CASSGSDGLCKPQHF
>TRBV12-3/TRBV12-4|once|NA|13|TRBJ1-1
TGTGCCAGCAGTTTGTTGGCGAACACTGAAGCTTTCTTT
CASSLLANTEAFF
>TRBV12-3/TRBV12-4|NA|TRBD2|13|TRBJ2-1
TGTGCCAGCAGGGGACTAGCCTACAATGAGCAGTTCTTC
CASRGLAYNEQFF
>TRBV6-5|NA|NA|15|TRBJ1-2
TGTGCCAGCAGTTTAATTGGCGGGGGGTCCTATGGCTACACCTTC
CASSLIGGGSYGYTF
>TRBV14|NA|NA|13|TRBJ2-3
TGTGCCAGCAGCCAAGGGTTGCGGGGACCCCAGTATTTT
CASSQGLRGPQYF
>TRBV7-2|NA|NA|15|TRBJ2-1
TGTGCCAGCAGCCTCGGAAGGGGCTCCTACAATGAGCAGTTCTTC
CASSLGRGSYNEQFF
>TRBV5-6|NA|TRBD1|15|TRBJ1-2
TGTGCCAGCAGCCCGGACAGGTCTACCCCCTATGGCTACACCTTC
CASSPDRSTPYGYTF
>TRBV5-1|NA|TRBD2|15|TRBJ2-2
TGCGCCAGCAGCTTGGAGGTACTAGCGACCGGGGAGCTGTTTTTT
CASSLEVLATGELFF
>TRBV6-6|NA|TRBD1|17|TRBJ1-5
TGTGCCAGCTGTCTCCGGACAGGAGGGATTAGCAATCAGCCCCAGCATTTT
CASCLRTGGISNQPQHF
>TRBV30|NA|NA|12|TRBJ2-7
TGTGCCTGGAGTGTACAAGTCGGGGAGTGGTACTTC
CAWSVQVGEWYF
>TRBV6-5|NA|TRBD1|15|TRBJ1-2
TGTGCCAGCAGTATGAACCGACAGGGAGGCTATGGCTACACCTTC
CASSMNRQGGYGYTF
>TRBV25-1|NA|TRBD1|17|TRBJ1-4
TGTGCCAGCAGTGGGACGGACAGGGCTCATGTCGGCGAGAAACTGTTTTTT
CASSGTDRAHVGEKLFF
>TRBV7-9|NA|TRBD1|18|TRBJ2-3
TGTGCCAGCAGCCTAGGAGAGGTGGGGGACAGTAGCACAGATACGCAGTATTTT
CASSLGEVGDSSTDTQYF
>TRBV19|NA|TRBD1|14|TRBJ1-1
TGTGCCAGTAGTACGACAGGGTTGAACACTGAAGCTTTCTTT
CASSTTGLNTEAFF
>TRBV6-5|NA|NA|14|TRBJ2-2
TGTGCCAGCAGTTATAGGGGCTACACCGGGGAGCTGTTTTTT
CASSYRGYTGELFF
>TRBV5-8|NA|NA|14|TRBJ1-3
TGTGCCAGCAGCTTTGGTAGCACTGGAAACACCATATATTTT
CASSFGSTGNTIYF
>TRBV10-3|NA|TRBD1|16|TRBJ2-3
TGTGCCATCAGTGAGTCGGGACAGGGGATTGCAGATACGCAGTATTTT
CAISESGQGIADTQYF
>TRBV18|NA|TRBD1|15|TRBJ2-2
TGTGCCAGCTCCCTGGACAGGGTGAGGACCGGGGAGCTGTTTTTT
CASSLDRVRTGELFF
>TRBV6-2/TRBV6-3|NA|TRBD1|14|TRBJ1-5
TGTGCCAGCAGCCGCGGGACAGGGTATCAGCCCCAGCATTTT
CASSRGTGYQPQHF
>TRBV3-1/TRBV3-2|NA|NA|16|TRBJ1-3
TGTGCCAGCAGACAGATTGCGGGGGGGCCTGGAAACACCATATATTTT
CASRQIAGGPGNTIYF
>TRBV7-9|NA|TRBD2|19|TRBJ2-3
TGTGCCAGCAGCTTAGCTACTAGCGGGGGGGCTCAAAGGACAGATACGCAGTATTTT
CASSLATSGGAQRTDTQYF
>TRBV15|few|NA|16|TRBJ1-4
TGTGCCACCAGCAGAGATAAAGGGGCAACTAATGAAAAACTGTTTTTT
CATSRDKGATNEKLFF
>TRBV6-5|NA|TRBD2|16|TRBJ2-1
TGTGCCAGCAGTTCACCTGGACTAGCGGGGCCTGCTGAGCAGTTCTTC
CASSSPGLAGPAEQFF
>TRBV9|NA|TRBD1|14|TRBJ1-2
TGTGCCAGCAGCGTAGGGGACAGGGGCGATGGCTACACCTTC
CASSVGDRGDGYTF
>TRBV30|NA|NA|13|TRBJ1-5
TGTGCCTGGACCCGGGGGAGCAATCAGCCCCAGCATTTT
CAWTRGSNQPQHF
>TRBV28|NA|TRBD1|15|TRBJ1-2
TGTGCCAGCAGTTTAGGGACAGGGGTTAACTATGGCTACACCTTC
CASSLGTGVNYGYTF
>TRBV2|NA|NA|14|TRBJ1-3
TGTGCCAGCAGCCGGGACTTCTCTGGAAACACCATATATTTT
CASSRDFSGNTIYF
>TRBV19|NA|TRBD2|14|TRBJ2-2
TGTGCCAGTAGAGCGGGGACGAGCCCCGGGGAGCTGTTTTTT
CASRAGTSPGELFF
>TRBV6-5|NA|NA|13|TRBJ1-2
TGTGCCAGCACCTCGGGGGGGGGCTATGGCTACACCTTC
CASTSGGGYGYTF
>TRBV2|NA|NA|12|TRBJ2-5
TGTGCCAGCCGCAAGGGGAACACGGCCCAGTACTTC
CASRKGNTAQYF
>TRBV25-1|NA|NA|14|TRBJ1-2
TGTGCCAGCAGTGTCGGGGGGCACAGATATGGCTACACCTTC
CASSVGGHRYGYTF
>TRBV4-2|NA|NA|15|TRBJ2-7
TGTGCCAGCAGCCAAGTTAAACAGGGTGCCTACGAGCAGTACTTC
CASSQVKQGAYEQYF
>TRBV10-3|NA|TRBD2|14|TRBJ2-7
TGTGCCATCAGTGGACTAGCGGGAGTCTACGAGCAGTACTTC
CAISGLAGVYEQYF
>TRBV27|NA|TRBD2|17|TRBJ2-1
TGTGCCAGCAGTCCCCGGTCTAGCGGAACCTCCTACAATGAGCAGTTCTTC
CASSPRSSGTSYNEQFF
>TRBV5-1|NA|TRBD1|14|TRBJ1-5
TGCGCCAGCAGCCCCAGAGGGGGCGATCAGCCCCAGCATTTT
CASSPRGGDQPQHF
>TRBV27|NA|TRBD1|13|TRBJ1-1
TGTGCCAGCACCTCGGACAGGGTCACTGAAGCTTTCTTT
CASTSDRVTEAFF
>TRBV7-3|NA|NA|13|TRBJ1-2
TGTGCCAGCAGTCCGCAAGGGGGAAGTGGCTACACCTTC
CASSPQGGSGYTF
>TRBV6-1|NA|NA|14|TRBJ1-3
TGTGCCAGCAGTGAGACAAACTCTGGAAACACCATATATTTT
CASSETNSGNTIYF
>TRBV6-4|NA|NA|13|TRBJ1-1
TGTGCCAGCAGCCAAAACTCAAACACTGAAGCTTTCTTT
CASSQNSNTEAFF
>TRBV13|once|TRBD1|13|TRBJ1-5
TGTGCCAGCAGCCAAGGACAGGTCATCCCCCAGCATTTT
CASSQGQVIPQHF
>TRBV10-3|NA|NA|15|TRBJ2-7
TGTGCCATCAGTGAAGGACAGTGGCCCTCCTACGAGCAGTACTTC
CAISEGQWPSYEQYF
>TRBV5-1|once|NA|18|TRBJ2-1
TGCGCCAGCAGCTTGGAAGGGGCCGTACGTAGCTCCTACAATGAGCAGTTCTTC
CASSLEGAVRSSYNEQFF
>TRBV27|NA|TRBD1|19|TRBJ2-2
TGTGCCAGCAGTTTATTCGCCCAGGGACAGGGGGCGCGTGCCGGGGAGCTGTTTTTT
CASSLFAQGQGARAGELFF
>TRBV28|NA|NA|12|TRBJ1-1
TGTGCCAGCAGGACTACGGACACTGAAGCTTTCTTT
CASRTTDTEAFF
>TRBV10-3|NA|TRBD2|14|TRBJ2-1
TGTGCCATCAGTGATACGGGGGGCTACAATGAGCAGTTCTTC
CAISDTGGYNEQFF
>TRBV27|once|TRBD1|15|TRBJ1-5
TGTGCCAGCAGCACGGACAGGTATAGCAATCAGCCCCAGCATTTT
CASSTDRYSNQPQHF
>TRBV28|NA|TRBD1|17|TRBJ1-4
TGTGCCAGCAGCACCCTCGGACAGGGGGCTTCTAATGAAAAACTGTTTTTT
CASSTLGQGASNEKLFF
>TRBV6-6|NA|TRBD1|15|TRBJ2-2
TGTGCCAGCAGATGGACAGGGGCGAACACCGGGGAGCTGTTTTTT
CASRWTGANTGELFF
>TRBV30|NA|NA|15|TRBJ1-1
TGTGCCTGGAGAGAGTGGAAAGGGGTGAACACTGAAGCTTTCTTT
CAWREWKGVNTEAFF
>TRBV5-8|NA|TRBD1|15|TRBJ1-5
TGTGCCAGCAGCTTGGATCAGACAGGGGTCCAGCCCCAGCATTTT
CASSLDQTGVQPQHF
>TRBV15|NA|TRBD1|14|TRBJ1-6
TGTGCCACCAGCAATCACAGGGGGAATTCACCCCTCCACTTT
CATSNHRGNSPLHF
>TRBV4-1|NA|NA|13|TRBJ1-5
TGCGCCAGCAGCCAAGATATAATTCAGCCCCAGCATTTT
CASSQDIIQPQHF
>TRBV3-1/TRBV3-2|NA|TRBD2|20|TRBJ2-1
TGTGCCAGCAGCTCCCAAAGGAGAACTAGCGGGAGTTACTCCTACAATGAGCAGTTCTTC
CASSSQRRTSGSYSYNEQFF